One and the same sample provided the 17 T cell receptor beta chains below, sequenced in a study of CD8 T cells in Susac syndrome. A quantity of 0.5 to 1 ug RNA underwent reverse transcription using random hexamers. MiXCR, applied by TCRdb to the immunoSEQ multiplex PCR reads, yields one record per CDR3 protein. The top ten hold less than 0.65% of the sample, which has tens of thousands of distinct CDR3 sequences, 90% to 95% seen once. The source material was CD8+ T cells from PBMCs. The origin of the receptors is a human donor with multiple sclerosis.

The table lists this clonotype with a few counts. The chain employs TRBV19 and TRBJ1-1; D is uncertain. Germline CDR1 reads LNHDA; CDR2 reads SQIVND (reference sequence). The CDR3 consists of 13 residues. Trimming pared 5 bases from V and 0 bases from J, leaving 7 bases between. This chain's CDR3 is CASSPSVNTEAFF. The CDR3 nucleotides read TGTGCCAGTAGTCCTTCGGTGAACACTGAAGCTTTCTTT.

This chain links TRBV29-1 with TRBJ1-2, with 8 bases that match TRBD1. CDR1 SQVTM and CDR2 ANQGSEA come from the germline V gene. This CDR3 region has 14 residues. V was clipped by 7 bases and J by 8 bases; unmatched bases: 15. The CDR3 DNA reads TGCAGCGACGGAACAACAGGGGGGTTTTTGGGCTACACCTTC. As protein: CSDGTTGGFLGYTF.

The V and J genes are TRBV3-1 and TRBJ2-7; TRBD1 matches 8 bases. V trimming: 8 bases; J trimming: 4 bases; junction bases outside the gene matches: 10. CDR1 is LGHDT, CDR2 YNNKEL, per germline (reference sequence). The CDR3 has 14 residues. The CDR3, as DNA: TGTGCCAGCTCCCCCCGGGACAGGAGGTACGAGCAGTACTTC. Protein sequence: CASSPRDRRYEQYF.

The chain links TRBV18 to TRBJ2-1, with 7 bases that match TRBD2. CDR1 and CDR2 from the germline V gene are KGHSH and LQKENI. The CDR3 has 16 residues. Germline trimming cut 0 bases from V and 8 bases from J; bases unmatched to any gene: 10. The chain's CDR3 is CASSPPGLAERDEQFF. CDR3 in DNA: TGTGCCAGCTCACCACCGGGGCTAGCGGAAAGGGATGAGCAGTTCTTC.

This sequence joins TRBV27 and TRBJ2-3; 8 positions agree with TRBD2. Germline V gene data show CDR1 as MNHEY and CDR2 as SMNVEV (reference sequence). CDR3 length: 14 residues. With V trimmed by 3 bases and J by 3 bases, 2 bases remained unmatched. The CDR3 protein is CASSFSGKTDTQYF. In DNA, the CDR3 is TGTGCCAGCAGTTTTAGCGGGAAGACAGATACGCAGTATTTT.

A few counts support this clonotype. CDR3 DNA sequence: TGTGCCAGCAGCGCGGACTTAGCCAAAAACATTCAGTACTTC. Translation gives CASSADLAKNIQYF. The chain uses TRBV28 and TRBJ2-4; the D gene is possibly TRBD2 (5 bases). Germline V gene sequence: CDR1 MDHEN, CDR2 SYDVKM. V shed 6 bases and J shed 0 bases, with 9 bases lying between them. There are 14 residues in the CDR3.

The chain has TRBV28 and TRBJ2-7, with 15 bases identical to TRBD2. J lost 4 bases, V lost 7 bases, and 5 bases had no gene match. The CDR3 length is 15 residues. Per the germline V gene, CDR1 is MDHEN and CDR2 is SYDVKM. CDR3: CASTPGTSGRYEQYF. The CDR3 DNA follows: TGTGCCAGCACCCCTGGGACTAGCGGGAGGTACGAGCAGTACTTC. The full variable domain, with the rest looked up from reference TRBV28 and TRBJ2-7, is DVKVTQSSRYLVKRTGEKVFLECVQDMDHENMFWYRQDPGLGLRLIYFSYDVKMKEKGDIPEGYSVSREKKERFSLILESASTNQTSMYLCASTPGTSGRYEQYFGPGTRLTVT.

This sequence joins TRBV11-2 and TRBJ2-3, with TRBD2 as a possible D gene (6 bases). Germline loops: CDR1 SGHAT, CDR2 FQNNGV. The CDR3 contains 17 residues. V lost 0 bases, J lost 2 bases, and 15 bases lay in between. CDR3 nucleotides: TGTGCCAGCAGCTTAGATCCCGGGGGAGGCCACACAGATACGCAGTATTTT. Residues: CASSLDPGGGHTDTQYF.

V and J are TRBV13 and TRBJ1-3; no clear D gene. Germline V gene data show CDR1 as PRHDT and CDR2 as FYEKMQ (reference sequence). CDR3 length: 15 residues. V lost 5 bases and J 1 base, leaving 12 bases between the germline ends. CDR3 region: CASSPGDPSGNTIYF. As DNA, the CDR3 is TGTGCCAGCAGCCCAGGCGACCCATCTGGAAACACCATATATTTT.

This chain joins TRBV28 and TRBJ2-1; D perhaps matches TRBD2 (5 bases). Trimming took 10 bases from V and 8 from J, leaving 27 bases between them. The germline V gene encodes CDR1 MDHEN and CDR2 SYDVKM. This CDR3 is built from 16 residues. CDR3 loop: CATLPVDRAGGDEQFF. The CDR3 nucleotides are TGTGCCACCCTCCCAGTTGACCGGGCCGGAGGCGATGAGCAGTTCTTC.

The chain uses TRBV30 and TRBJ2-1, with no clear D. The germline V gene encodes CDR1 GTSNPN and CDR2 SVGIG (reference sequence). Trimming removed 3 bases from V and 3 bases from J, with 18 bases in between. CDR3 length: 16 amino acids. CDR3 DNA sequence: TGTGCCTGGAGGTCACTGGACGCCGCTCACTACAATGAGCAGTTCTTC. It codes for CAWRSLDAAHYNEQFF.

The chain carries TRBV13 and TRBJ1-1, with D maybe TRBD1 (5 bases). V was trimmed by 0 bases and J by 2 bases, leaving 10 bases between them. The germline gives CDR1 PRHDT, CDR2 FYEKMQ (reference sequence). The CDR3 has 15 residues. The CDR3 spells CASSLGRGFNTEAFF. The CDR3 DNA reads TGTGCCAGCAGCTTAGGCCGGGGGTTCAACACTGAAGCTTTCTTT.

This chain joins TRBV6-5 and TRBJ2-1; 9 nucleotides line up with TRBD2. CDR3 length: 15 amino acids. Germline CDR1 and CDR2: MNHEY and SVGAGI. V gave up 5 bases and J gave up 5 bases; unmatched junction bases: 7. The CDR3 is CASSTEREAHNEQFF. In nucleotides, the CDR3 is TGTGCCAGCAGTACCGAGCGGGAGGCCCACAATGAGCAGTTCTTC.

The V and J genes are TRBV29-1 and TRBJ2-5; 10 nucleotides align to TRBD1. The CDR3 sequence is 14 residues long. CDR1 SQVTM and CDR2 ANQGSEA come from the germline V gene. The junction had 9 bases not matched to a gene; V was cut back by 6 bases and J by 5 bases. CDR3 loop: CSVDGTGVLETQYF. The CDR3 nucleotides read TGCAGCGTGGACGGGACAGGGGTTCTTGAGACCCAGTACTTC. Full variable domain (remainder filled in from reference TRBV29-1 and TRBJ2-5): SAVISQKPSRDICQRGTSLTIQCQVDSQVTMMFWYRQQPGQSLTLIATANQGSEATYESGFVIDKFPISRPNLTFSTLTVSNMSPEDSSIYLCSVDGTGVLETQYFGPGTRLLVL.

The gene calls are TRBV7-9 and TRBJ2-7; D possibly corresponds to TRBD2 (6 bases). With 5 bases removed from V and 2 bases from J, the gap between germline ends came to 10 bases. The CDR3 totals 13 residues. From germline, CDR1 is SEHNR and CDR2 FQNEAQ (reference sequence). The CDR3 is CASSHPGAYEQYF. The CDR3 DNA follows: TGTGCCAGCAGCCACCCGGGGGCCTACGAGCAGTACTTC.

CDR3 amino acids: CASSPEAGSFQPQHF. The CDR3 nucleotides are TGTGCCAGCAGCCCCGAGGCAGGGTCGTTCCAGCCCCAGCATTTT. V usage is TRBV7-8 and J usage is TRBJ1-5; D might be TRBD1 (5 bases). Germline V gene sequence: CDR1 SGHVS, CDR2 FQNEAQ. The V gene lost 5 bases and the J gene lost 7 bases, with 18 bases spanning the gap. This CDR3 is 15 amino acids long.

The CDR3 nucleotides are TGTGCCAGCAGTTACGGGCAGGGCATCACTGGGGCCAACGTCCTGACTTTC. Translation: CASSYGQGITGANVLTF. The rearrangement joins TRBV12-3 or TRBV12-4 to TRBJ2-6; TRBD1 might be the D (5 bases). This CDR3 has 17 residues. V was cut by 4 bases and J by 2 bases, with 15 bases left in between.